The subject of this entry is one T cell receptor beta chain. Produced via immunoSEQ multiplex PCR; TCRdb's table is partial and in-frame only. This table has tens of thousands of clones, 85% appearing once. The data derive from a study of control samples from healthy donors and cancer patients. Trimming removed 5 bases at V and 0 bases at J, with 15 bases between. The germline V gene encodes CDR1 SGHAT and CDR2 FQDESV (reference sequence). The CDR3 totals 16 residues. This receptor was taken from a man in his forties in good health. Sequencing was carried out using blood. The chain uses TRBV11-1 and TRBJ2-3; tentatively, D is TRBD1 or TRBD2 (5 bases each). The CDR3 DNA follows: TGTGCCAGCAGCCGGGGTAGAGGGGCTAGCACAGATACGCAGTATTTT. Translated, it gives CASSRGRGASTDTQYF.